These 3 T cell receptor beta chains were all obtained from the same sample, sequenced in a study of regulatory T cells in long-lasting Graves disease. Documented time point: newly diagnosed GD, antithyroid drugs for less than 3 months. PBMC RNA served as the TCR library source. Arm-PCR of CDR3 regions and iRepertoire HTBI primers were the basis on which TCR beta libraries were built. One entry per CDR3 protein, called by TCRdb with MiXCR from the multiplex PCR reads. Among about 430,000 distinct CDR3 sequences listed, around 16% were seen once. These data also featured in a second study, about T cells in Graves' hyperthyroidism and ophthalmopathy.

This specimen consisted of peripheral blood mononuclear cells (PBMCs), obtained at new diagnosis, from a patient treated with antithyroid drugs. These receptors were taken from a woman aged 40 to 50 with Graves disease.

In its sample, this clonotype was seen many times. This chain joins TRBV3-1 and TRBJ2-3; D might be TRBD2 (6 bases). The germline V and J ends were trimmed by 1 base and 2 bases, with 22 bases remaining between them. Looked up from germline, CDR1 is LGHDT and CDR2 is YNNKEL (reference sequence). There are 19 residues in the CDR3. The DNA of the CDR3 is TGTGCCAGCAGCCAAGTGGGCTTCACTGGCGGGATAGACACAGATACGCAGTATTTT. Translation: CASSQVGFTGGIDTDTQYF.

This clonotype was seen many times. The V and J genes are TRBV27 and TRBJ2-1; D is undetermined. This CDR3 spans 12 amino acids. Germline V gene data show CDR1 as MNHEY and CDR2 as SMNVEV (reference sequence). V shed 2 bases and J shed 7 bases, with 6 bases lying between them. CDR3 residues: CASSLGWNEQFF. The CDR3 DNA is TGTGCCAGCAGTTTAGGTTGGAATGAGCAGTTCTTC.

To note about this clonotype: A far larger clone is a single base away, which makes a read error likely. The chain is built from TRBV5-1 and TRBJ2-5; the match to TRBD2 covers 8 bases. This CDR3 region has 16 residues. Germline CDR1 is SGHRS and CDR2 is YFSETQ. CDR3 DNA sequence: TGTGCCAGCAGCTTACCCCCGCTAGCGGGTTCGGAGGCCCAGTACTTC. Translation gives CASSLPPLAGSEAQYF. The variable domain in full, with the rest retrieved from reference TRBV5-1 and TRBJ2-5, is KAGVTQTPRYLIKTRGQQVTLSCSPISGHRSVSWYQQTPGQGLQFLFEYFSETQRNKGNFPGRFSGRQFSNSRSEMNVSTLELGDSALYLCASSLPPLAGSEAQYFGPGTRLLVL.